One sample yielded the 19 T cell receptor beta chains listed below, sequenced in a study of shared clonotypes between healthy human individuals. Sequenced by immunoSEQ multiplex PCR; TCRdb stores in-frame clones only, minus some. The table records about half a million clones, 79% of them present only once. Sequencing was carried out using PBMCs. The receptors were sampled from a woman aged 40-49 years in good health. Some clones in this sample may be carry-over from other donors' samples.

The rearrangement joins TRBV28 to TRBJ1-2; maybe TRBD1 (5 bases). Germline CDR1 is MDHEN and CDR2 is SYDVKM. Trimming shortened V by 6 bases and J by 8 bases, and 16 bases separated the two germline ends. The CDR3 length is 13 residues. DNA of the CDR3: TGTGCCAGCAGCCTTACCGGGACTGGGGGCTACACCTTC. Its protein product is CASSLTGTGGYTF.

The V call is TRBV6-1, the J call TRBJ2-5, with 11 bases identical to TRBD1. The J call may not be correct, given that the DNA end is closer to TRBJ2-7. From germline, CDR1 is MNHNS and CDR2 SASEGT. There are 15 residues in the CDR3. DNA for the CDR3: TGTGCCAGCAGTCGGACAGGGGGCCAGACCTACGAGCAGTACTTC. Translation gives CASSRTGGQTYEQYF.

This rearrangement joins TRBV7-3 to TRBJ2-1, with D possibly being TRBD2 (6 bases). There are 17 residues in the CDR3. V lost 5 bases to trimming and J lost 8 bases, with 25 bases between them. Per germline, CDR1 SGHTA and CDR2 FQGTGA. The CDR3 loop reads CASSDTGGASPADEQFF. The CDR3 region has the DNA TGTGCCAGCAGCGACACGGGCGGGGCTAGCCCCGCGGATGAGCAGTTCTTC.

This chain uses TRBV28 with TRBJ1-1, with 10 positions matching TRBD1. CDR1 and CDR2 from the germline V gene are MDHEN and SYDVKM. The CDR3 covers 15 residues. Trimming removed 3 bases from V and 4 bases from J; junction bases left unmatched: 5. The CDR3 DNA sequence: TGTGCCAGCAGTTTCGGGACAGGGGTTGGCACTGAAGCTTTCTTT. Its translation: CASSFGTGVGTEAFF.

The genes are TRBV5-6 and TRBJ1-3; no clear D. This CDR3 region has 13 residues. CDR1 SGHDT and CDR2 YYEEEE come from the germline V gene. Trimming stripped 4 bases from V and 0 bases from J, with 5 bases between. The DNA of the CDR3 is TGTGCCAGCAGCCGTAGCTCTGGAAACACCATATATTTT. As protein: CASSRSSGNTIYF.

V usage is TRBV27 and J usage is TRBJ1-2; no definite D call. The CDR3 runs 14 residues. The germline V gene has CDR1 MNHEY and CDR2 SMNVEV (reference sequence). Deletions cut 1 base from V and 4 bases from J, with 10 bases between. This CDR3 is CASSLYGSGYGYTF. The CDR3 DNA reads TGTGCCAGCAGTTTATACGGCAGTGGCTATGGCTACACCTTC.

This clone occurred once. One end of the junction varies from germline; a read error may be responsible. CDR3 nucleotides: TGTGCCAGCAGTGAACTACTACTAGCGGATACACTTTTC. Encoded protein: CASSELLLADTLF. The V gene is TRBV2, the J gene TRBJ2-7, with TRBD2 matching 8 bases. The CDR3 loop spans 13 amino acids. Germline V gene data show CDR1 as SNHLY and CDR2 as FYNNEI.

This chain joins TRBV11-2 and TRBJ2-1, with D possibly TRBD1 on 6 matching bases. The CDR3 totals 11 residues. Per the germline V gene, CDR1 is SGHAT and CDR2 is FQNNGV. Trimming cost V 3 bases and J 10 bases, with 7 bases left between them. Written as DNA, the CDR3 is TGTGCCAGCAGCTTTACAGGGGAGCAGTTCTTC. The encoded protein is CASSFTGEQFF.

J is TRBJ2-7 and V is TRBV28; D not resolved. The CDR3 loop spans 14 amino acids. From germline, CDR1 is MDHEN and CDR2 SYDVKM. With 6 bases removed from V and 0 bases from J, the gap between germline ends came to 12 bases. The CDR3, as DNA: TGTGCCAGCAGCCGGTCCAGGAGCTCCTACGAGCAGTACTTC. Translation: CASSRSRSSYEQYF.

The chain combines TRBV15 with TRBJ2-7; a possible D gene is TRBD2 (6 bases). The CDR3 loop spans 15 amino acids. Germline lookup yields CDR1 LNHNV and CDR2 YYDKDF (reference sequence). V lost 0 bases and J lost 3, with 12 bases in between. CDR3 nucleotides: TGTGCCACCAGCAGAGACCCGACGGGACTCTACGAGCAGTACTTC. Translated, it gives CATSRDPTGLYEQYF.

Remarks on this clone: Other DNA sequences from this sample encode an identical CDR3 as well. The rearrangement joins TRBV28 to TRBJ2-7; TRBD2 agrees at 8 bases. CDR3 length equals 14 residues. Germline V gene data show CDR1 as MDHEN and CDR2 as SYDVKM. Trimming at V came to 3 bases and at J to 1 base, leaving 2 bases not matched to a gene. As DNA, the CDR3 is TGTGCCAGCAGTTTTAGCGGGGTTTCCTACGAGCAGTACTTC. Translating gives CASSFSGVSYEQYF.

The chain has TRBV7-3 and TRBJ2-3; D is tentatively TRBD1 or TRBD2 (6 bases each). The CDR3 totals 14 residues. With 8 bases removed from V and 0 bases from J, the gap between germline ends came to 12 bases. Germline loops: CDR1 SGHTA, CDR2 FQGTGA. The CDR3 DNA reads TGTGCCAGCGGTCCGGGGGCTAGCACAGATACGCAGTATTTT. Translating gives CASGPGASTDTQYF. Drawing the rest from reference TRBV7-3 and TRBJ2-3, the complete variable domain is GAGVSQTPSNKVTEKGKYVELRCDPISGHTALYWYRQSLGQGPEFLIYFQGTGAADDSGLPNDRFFAVRPEGSVSTLKIQRTERGDSAVYLCASGPGASTDTQYFGPGTRLTVL.

The chain joins TRBV4-3 to TRBJ2-4, with no clear D. Trimming took 0 bases from V and 6 from J, leaving 9 bases between them. Germline assignment: CDR1 LGHNA and CDR2 YSLEER. This CDR3 has 14 residues. As DNA, the CDR3 is TGCGCCAGCAGCCAAGAGGCTACCGGAAACATTCAGTACTTC. Translating gives CASSQEATGNIQYF.

With respect to this clone: In the same sample, other DNA sequences code for this CDR3. The chain employs TRBV27 and TRBJ2-1; D uncertain. Germline CDR1 and CDR2: MNHEY and SMNVEV (reference sequence). The CDR3 length is 13 residues. With 2 bases removed from V and 1 base from J, the gap between germline ends came to 3 bases. CDR3 region: CASSLGSYNEQFF. The DNA for the CDR3 is TGTGCCAGCAGTTTAGGGTCCTACAATGAGCAGTTCTTC.

This sequence joins TRBV30 and TRBJ1-2; D ambiguous. This CDR3 has 11 residues. Germline CDR1 is GTSNPN and CDR2 is SVGIG (reference sequence). Trimming left V 0 bases short and J 5 bases short, with 4 bases between. The CDR3 DNA is TGTGCCTGGAGTGTCGGGTATGGCTACACCTTC. Protein: CAWSVGYGYTF. The full variable domain, rest sourced from reference TRBV30 and TRBJ1-2, is SQTIHQWPATLVQPVGSPLSLECTVEGTSNPNLYWYRQAAGRGLQLLFYSVGIGQISSEVPQNLSASRPQDRQFILSSKKLLLSDSGFYLCAWSVGYGYTFGSGTRLTVV.

This chain joins TRBV9 and TRBJ1-3; no clear D. Trimming pared 0 bases from V and 10 bases from J, leaving 17 bases between. Germline lookup yields CDR1 SGDLS and CDR2 YYNGEE. CDR3 length: 15 amino acids. The CDR3 bases are TGTGCCAGCAGCGTAGGTCTGGCCCTCAACCCAACCATATATTTT. Its translation: CASSVGLALNPTIYF.

This clone has only one observation. The chain employs TRBV6-4 and TRBJ2-1; D not resolved. The CDR3 has 12 amino acids. Per the germline V gene, CDR1 is MRHNA and CDR2 is SNTAGT. V was clipped by 6 bases and J by 5 bases, with 8 bases between them. CDR3 DNA: TGTGCCAGCAGACACGAGAACAATGAGCAGTTCTTC. Amino acid sequence: CASRHENNEQFF.

The chain uses TRBV5-1 and TRBJ1-2, with D tentatively TRBD1 (6 bases). In germline, CDR1 is SGHRS, CDR2 YFSETQ. CDR3 length: 14 amino acids. Trimming left V 4 bases short and J 8 bases short, with 18 bases between. The CDR3 DNA reads as TGCGCCAGCAGCGTACAGGGCACAGAGGAAGGCTACACCTTC. Its protein product is CASSVQGTEEGYTF.

This clone was recorded at least ten times. This chain links TRBV30 with TRBJ2-2, with unresolved D. V was clipped by 5 bases and J by 6 bases, with 7 bases between them. Looked up from germline, CDR1 is GTSNPN and CDR2 is SVGIG (reference sequence). The CDR3 runs 11 residues. The CDR3 region has the DNA TGTGCCTGGGGCCCGGCCGGGGAGCTGTTTTTT. Its translation: CAWGPAGELFF.